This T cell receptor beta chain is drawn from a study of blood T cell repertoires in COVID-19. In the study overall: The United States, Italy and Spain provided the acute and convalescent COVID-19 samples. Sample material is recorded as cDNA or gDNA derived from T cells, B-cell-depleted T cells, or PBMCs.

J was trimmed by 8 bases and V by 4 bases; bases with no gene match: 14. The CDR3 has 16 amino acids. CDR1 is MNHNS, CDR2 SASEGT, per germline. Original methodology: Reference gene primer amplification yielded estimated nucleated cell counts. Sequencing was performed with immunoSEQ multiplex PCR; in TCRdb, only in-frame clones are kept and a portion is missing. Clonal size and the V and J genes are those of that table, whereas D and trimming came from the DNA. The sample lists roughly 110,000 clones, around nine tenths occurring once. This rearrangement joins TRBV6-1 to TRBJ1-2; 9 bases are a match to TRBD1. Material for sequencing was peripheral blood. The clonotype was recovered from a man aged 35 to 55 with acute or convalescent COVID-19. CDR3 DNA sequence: TGTGCCAGCAGTGGACCGGGAACAGGGGGCGCGACGGGCTACACCTTC. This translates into CASSGPGTGGATGYTF.